The 20 T cell receptor beta chains below come from one sample, sequenced in a study of CD8 T cells in Susac syndrome. Random hexamers were used to reverse transcribe the RNA input (roughly 0.5 to 1 ug). Using its own MiXCR run on the immunoSEQ multiplex PCR reads, TCRdb lists one record per CDR3 protein. The sample contains a few hundred thousand distinct CDR3 sequences, approximately 95% of which appear only once. Sequencing used CD4+ T cells from PBMCs. All receptors come from a human donor with multiple sclerosis.

V and J are TRBV12-3 or TRBV12-4 and TRBJ1-6, with a weak D call TRBD1 (5 bases). With 1 base removed from V and 11 bases from J, the gap between germline ends came to 18 bases. The CDR3 has 16 amino acids. CDR3 coding DNA: TGTGCCAGCAGTTTAGAGAGGGGAGGACACATTCCACCCCTCCACTTT. Translated, it gives CASSLERGGHIPPLHF.

J is TRBJ2-5 and V is TRBV3-1; D perhaps matches TRBD2 (6 bases). Between the trimmed V and J ends, which lost 2 bases and 3 bases, there was a span of 13 bases. CDR3 length: 15 amino acids. CDR1 LGHDT and CDR2 YNNKEL come from the germline V gene (reference sequence). In DNA, the CDR3 is TGTGCCAGCAGCCAATTAGGACTACCGGAAGAGACCCAGTACTTC. Translated: CASSQLGLPEETQYF.

This clonotype was recorded once. The chain combines TRBV5-1 with TRBJ2-3; 8 bases align to TRBD2. This CDR3 has 17 residues. J was trimmed by 0 bases and V by 1 base; bases with no gene match: 7. Germline V gives CDR1 SGHRS, CDR2 YFSETQ. The CDR3 DNA is TGCGCCAGCAGCTTGATGCAACTAGCGGCAAGCACAGATACGCAGTATTTT. Its protein is CASSLMQLAASTDTQYF. The variable domain in full, with the rest retrieved from reference TRBV5-1 and TRBJ2-3, is KAGVTQTPRYLIKTRGQQVTLSCSPISGHRSVSWYQQTPGQGLQFLFEYFSETQRNKGNFPGRFSGRQFSNSRSEMNVSTLELGDSALYLCASSLMQLAASTDTQYFGPGTRLTVL.

The V and J genes are TRBV29-1 and TRBJ1-1; 7 bases are a match to TRBD1. V lost 7 bases and J lost 2; bases outside the gene matches: 4. CDR3 length: 12 amino acids. The germline gives CDR1 SQVTM, CDR2 ANQGSEA. CDR3 in amino acids: CSAGGGNTEAFF. For the CDR3, the DNA is TGCAGCGCAGGGGGGGGAAACACTGAAGCTTTCTTT.

CDR3 sequence (DNA): TGTGCCAGCAGCTTATCTCTCAAGGACACTGAAGCTTTCTTT. Its translation is CASSLSLKDTEAFF. The gene calls are TRBV5-4 and TRBJ1-1; D call uncertain. The CDR3 consists of 14 residues. Germline CDR1 and CDR2: SGHNT and YYREEE (reference sequence). The ends were cut back, 2 bases at V and 3 bases at J, with 11 bases in the middle.

This clonotype was seen just once. The chain links TRBV11-2 to TRBJ2-5; 9 nucleotides line up with TRBD2. After removal of 5 bases from V and 5 bases from J, the junction contained 9 bases not matched to a gene. CDR1 and CDR2 (germline): SGHAT, FQNNGV. The CDR3 totals 15 residues. CDR3: CASSPERGEVETQYF. The CDR3 nucleotides read TGTGCCAGCAGCCCCGAGCGGGGGGAGGTGGAGACCCAGTACTTC.

The chain recombines TRBV30 with TRBJ1-4; a weak D match, TRBD1 (6 bases). CDR3 length: 18 residues. V was clipped by 4 bases and J by 6 bases, with 27 bases between them. CDR1 GTSNPN and CDR2 SVGIG come from the germline V gene (reference sequence). The CDR3 here is CAWNGGGRSMEMYEKLFF. CDR3 coding DNA: TGTGCCTGGAATGGGGGGGGCCGGAGCATGGAGATGTATGAAAAACTGTTTTTT.

V usage is TRBV28 and J usage is TRBJ2-7; 9 bases agree with TRBD2. V trimming: 0 bases; J trimming: 6 bases; junction bases outside the gene matches: 15. Germline-derived CDR1 and CDR2 are MDHEN and SYDVKM. The CDR3 covers 18 residues. CDR3 loop: CASSLWSSGETRGSEQYF. In DNA, the CDR3 is TGTGCCAGCAGTTTATGGTCTAGCGGGGAAACTCGAGGGAGCGAGCAGTACTTC. Full variable domain (remainder filled in from reference TRBV28 and TRBJ2-7): DVKVTQSSRYLVKRTGEKVFLECVQDMDHENMFWYRQDPGLGLRLIYFSYDVKMKEKGDIPEGYSVSREKKERFSLILESASTNQTSMYLCASSLWSSGETRGSEQYFGPGTRLTVT.

The chain uses TRBV2 and TRBJ2-1, with TRBD1 matching over 7 bases. The CDR3 consists of 15 residues. V shed 5 bases and J 4 bases; nucleotides not matched to a gene: 8. Germline V gives CDR1 SNHLY, CDR2 FYNNEI. CDR3 region: CASSRSGQRYNEQFF. The CDR3 coding sequence is TGTGCCAGCAGTCGTTCGGGACAGAGGTACAATGAGCAGTTCTTC.

The chain carries TRBV15 and TRBJ1-1, with D possibly being TRBD1 (6 bases). V lost 0 bases and J lost 7, with 15 bases in between. CDR1 and CDR2 (germline): LNHNV, YYDKDF (reference sequence). The CDR3 covers 15 residues. The CDR3, as DNA: TGTGCCACCAGCAGAGATCCCGGGGGGCCTAATGAAGCTTTCTTT. Amino acids: CATSRDPGGPNEAFF.

The chain has TRBV2 and TRBJ1-2; D gene uncertain. Germline-derived CDR1 and CDR2 are SNHLY and FYNNEI. V was clipped by 8 bases and J by 5 bases, with 9 bases between them. The CDR3 runs 11 residues. CDR3: CASAPGYGYTF. CDR3 DNA sequence: TGTGCCAGCGCGCCAGGTTATGGCTACACCTTC.

The chain recombines TRBV20-1 with TRBJ2-5; 10 nucleotides line up with TRBD2. Unmatched junction bases numbered 7, after V lost 5 bases and J lost 7 bases. This CDR3 is 13 amino acids long. In germline, CDR1 is DFQATT, CDR2 SNEGSKA (reference sequence). The CDR3 bases are TGCAGTGCTTCTCTAGCGGGGGTTGGGACCCAGTACTTC. It yields the protein CSASLAGVGTQYF.

This clonotype was observed a single time. One end of the junction varies from germline; a read error may be responsible. V gene TRBV20-1 combines with J gene TRBJ1-4; the match to TRBD1 covers 8 bases. The CDR3 is 15 amino acids. The V gene's germline CDR1 is DFQATT and CDR2 SNEGSKA (reference sequence). In DNA form, the CDR3 reads TGCAGTGCCAGAGAGATCTCAGGGGGCGGCGAAAAACTGTTTTTT. This translates into CSAREISGGGEKLFF.

V usage is TRBV29-1 and J usage is TRBJ1-2; D remains ambiguous. V lost 7 bases and J lost 2, with 14 bases in between. Germline lookup yields CDR1 SQVTM and CDR2 ANQGSEA. The CDR3 is made up of 13 amino acids. The CDR3 bases are TGCAGCGCCCGTCAGTCGATAAACTATGGCTACACCTTC. Amino acid sequence: CSARQSINYGYTF.

The V and J genes are TRBV30 and TRBJ1-2; perhaps TRBD1 as D (5 bases). V dropped 1 base and J dropped 6 bases, with 6 bases sitting between them. Germline CDR1 GTSNPN, CDR2 SVGIG (reference sequence). This CDR3 has 11 residues. The CDR3 spells CAWSGGNGYTF. The DNA of the CDR3 is TGTGCCTGGAGTGGGGGGAATGGCTACACCTTC.

This clonotype was seen just once. This chain links TRBV7-3 with TRBJ2-4; TRBD2 is a possible D gene (5 bases). The germline V gene has CDR1 SGHTA and CDR2 FQGTGA. The germline V and J ends were trimmed by 4 bases and 9 bases, with 13 bases remaining between them. The CDR3 sequence is 13 residues long. The CDR3 region is CASSSSGNSIQYF. DNA for the CDR3: TGTGCCAGCAGCTCCTCGGGGAACAGCATTCAGTACTTC.

This clonotype is a singleton in its sample. The chain employs TRBV20-1 and TRBJ2-7; D not certain. Trimming shortened V by 2 bases and J by 0 bases, and 8 bases separated the two germline ends. CDR3 length equals 13 residues. Per the germline V gene, CDR1 is DFQATT and CDR2 is SNEGSKA (reference sequence). CDR3 in DNA: TGCAGTGCTAGAAAGGCTGCCTCCTACGAGCAGTACGTC. As protein: CSARKAASYEQYV.

The J gene is TRBJ1-2, the V gene TRBV14; 8 bases align to TRBD1. Germline V gives CDR1 SGHDN, CDR2 FVKESK. The CDR3 runs to 16 residues. V trimming: 0 bases; J trimming: 2 bases; junction bases outside the gene matches: 5. CDR3 nucleotide sequence: TGTGCCAGCAGCCAAGAACGACAGGGGAGGAACTATGGCTACACCTTC. This sequence encodes CASSQERQGRNYGYTF.

The chain recombines TRBV20-1 with TRBJ1-5; D remains unclear. Trimming shortened V by 1 base and J by 9 bases, and 7 bases separated the two germline ends. Germline V CDR1 and CDR2: DFQATT, SNEGSKA (reference sequence). This CDR3 contains 11 residues. The CDR3 region has the DNA TGCAGTGCTAGAGCAGGAGGGCCCCAGCATTTT. Translating it yields CSARAGGPQHF.

This chain uses TRBV2 with TRBJ2-2; 10 bases align to TRBD1. The CDR3 runs to 16 residues. V lost 8 bases, J lost 7 bases, and 13 bases stayed unmatched. Germline loops: CDR1 SNHLY, CDR2 FYNNEI. The CDR3 nucleotides are TGTGCCAGCCGGGCGGGACAGGGGATATATGGCGGGGAGCTGTTTTTT. This translates into CASRAGQGIYGGELFF.